This T cell receptor beta chain was obtained from a study of OX40 agonist ivuxolimab in advanced cancers. Study-wide background: Dose-escalation subjects each had hepatocellular carcinoma, melanoma, renal cell or head and neck cancer.

From germline, CDR1 is MNHNS and CDR2 SASEGT. The J segment lost 3 bases and the V segment lost 6 bases, leaving 4 bases of the junction unmatched. This CDR3 spans 14 amino acids. Sequenced by immunoSEQ multiplex PCR; TCRdb stores in-frame clones only, minus some. The sample has 40,000 to 45,000 clones, about 81% seen once. This receptor was taken from an adult with an advanced solid tumor such as melanoma, head and neck, liver or kidney cancer. The sequencing here drew on CD4+ or CD8+ T cells sorted from blood, taken in a trial of the OX40 agonist ivuxolimab. This chain uses TRBV6-1 with TRBJ1-3, with 8 bases identical to TRBD1. CDR3 sequence: CASRPGGIGNTIYF. The CDR3 region has the DNA TGTGCCAGCAGGCCAGGGGGCATTGGAAACACCATATATTTT.